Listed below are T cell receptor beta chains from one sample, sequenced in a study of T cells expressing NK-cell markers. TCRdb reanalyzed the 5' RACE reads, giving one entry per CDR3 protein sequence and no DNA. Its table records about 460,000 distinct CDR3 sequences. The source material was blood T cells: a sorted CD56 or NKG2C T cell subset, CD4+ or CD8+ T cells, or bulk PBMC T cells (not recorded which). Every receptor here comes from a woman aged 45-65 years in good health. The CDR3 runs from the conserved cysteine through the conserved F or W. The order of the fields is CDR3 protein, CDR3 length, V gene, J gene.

CDR3: CATSGRTDQETQYF
length: 14
V: TRBV24-1
J: TRBJ2-5

CDR3: CASSEGRGSQLETQYF
length: 16
V: TRBV25-1
J: TRBJ2-5

CDR3: CASRQGVQAFF
length: 11
V: TRBV6-5
J: TRBJ1-1

CDR3: CASSIIGGKTEAFF
length: 14
V: TRBV19
J: TRBJ1-1

CDR3: CASSPSGPTDTQYF
length: 14
V: TRBV28
J: TRBJ2-3

CDR3: CSAHGTLDSEQFF
length: 13
V: TRBV20-1
J: TRBJ2-1

CDR3: CASSLALGLAGVAPYEQYF
length: 19
V: TRBV5-6
J: TRBJ2-7

CDR3: CSATELANTEAFF
length: 13
V: TRBV20-1
J: TRBJ1-1

CDR3: CSVEPGMVMNEQFF
length: 14
V: TRBV29-1
J: TRBJ2-1

CDR3: CASSLWTRGGYTF
length: 13
V: TRBV12-3/TRBV12-4
J: TRBJ1-2

CDR3: CASSRTSGILYEQFF
length: 15
V: TRBV6-4
J: TRBJ2-1

CDR3: CSARAQAPWYKQYF
length: 14
V: TRBV20-1
J: TRBJ2-7

CDR3: CASSLSSGEYGFF
length: 13
V: TRBV27
J: TRBJ2-1

CDR3: CASSSRPSGSNNEQFF
length: 16
V: TRBV7-3
J: TRBJ2-1

CDR3: CASMRRTGGALATGTEAFF
length: 19
V: TRBV6-5
J: TRBJ1-1

CDR3: CASSRRTEAFF
length: 11
V: TRBV28
J: TRBJ1-1

CDR3: CASSYVVNYGYTF
length: 13
V: TRBV6-2/TRBV6-3
J: TRBJ1-2

CDR3: CASSPIPPGVTYEQYF
length: 16
V: TRBV11-1
J: TRBJ2-7

CDR3: CATQGLNSGNTIYF
length: 14
V: TRBV4-1
J: TRBJ1-3

CDR3: CAWSSYPSGSGDTQYF
length: 16
V: TRBV30
J: TRBJ2-3

CDR3: CASSYSSAGLSGNTIYF
length: 17
V: TRBV6-5
J: TRBJ1-3

CDR3: CAISIGEDGYTF
length: 12
V: TRBV10-3
J: TRBJ1-2

CDR3: CAISTFSGRARNEQFF
length: 16
V: TRBV10-3
J: TRBJ2-1

CDR3: CASTRIGTSNTGELFF
length: 16
V: TRBV7-6
J: TRBJ2-2

CDR3: CASSLETRRSSSTDTQYF
length: 18
V: TRBV5-1
J: TRBJ2-3

CDR3: CASSHPSTGSYEQYF
length: 15
V: TRBV4-1
J: TRBJ2-7

CDR3: CASSYVGEKLFF
length: 12
V: TRBV6-5
J: TRBJ1-4

CDR3: CASSPKGGGGIRDTQYF
length: 17
V: TRBV6-6
J: TRBJ2-3

CDR3: CASSQLQSGPSYNEQFF
length: 17
V: TRBV4-1
J: TRBJ2-1

CDR3: CSARTGAQRNIQYF
length: 14
V: TRBV20-1
J: TRBJ2-4

CDR3: CASSRRNRGGEQYF
length: 14
V: TRBV3-1
J: TRBJ2-7

CDR3: CASSPSGIRQGAGNTIYF
length: 18
V: TRBV4-1
J: TRBJ1-3

CDR3: CASSLLAGGTSSYNEQFF
length: 18
V: TRBV5-6
J: TRBJ2-1

CDR3: CASSLAGGSWDTQYF
length: 15
V: TRBV5-1
J: TRBJ2-3

CDR3: CASRGTPYEQYF
length: 12
V: TRBV10-2
J: TRBJ2-7

CDR3: CASSFRDGLGYTF
length: 13
V: TRBV27
J: TRBJ1-2

CDR3: CSARQGDPYNSPLHF
length: 15
V: TRBV29-1
J: TRBJ1-6

CDR3: CSARDWGRGLENIQYF
length: 16
V: TRBV20-1
J: TRBJ2-4

CDR3: CASRELAGESNEQFF
length: 15
V: TRBV6-5
J: TRBJ2-1

CDR3: CASSGTGRNQPQHF
length: 14
V: TRBV25-1
J: TRBJ1-5

CDR3: CASSFDDRSGHEQFF
length: 15
V: TRBV5-5
J: TRBJ2-1

CDR3: CATHPRDGAYNEQFF
length: 15
V: TRBV15
J: TRBJ2-1

CDR3: CSAKIRELMNTEAFF
length: 15
V: TRBV29-1
J: TRBJ1-1

CDR3: CASSQEGGAGAVDEQFF
length: 17
V: TRBV4-1
J: TRBJ2-1

CDR3: CASSHQTGSTEAFF
length: 14
V: TRBV3-1
J: TRBJ1-1

CDR3: CASRAGANTEAFF
length: 13
V: TRBV7-6
J: TRBJ1-1

CDR3: CASSLEGDTQYF
length: 12
V: TRBV5-1
J: TRBJ2-3

CDR3: CASSIGVYPGNNQPQHF
length: 17
V: TRBV19
J: TRBJ1-5

CDR3: CASRINRDRLATF
length: 13
V: TRBV12-3/TRBV12-4
J: TRBJ1-2

CDR3: CASSLGRVRSEQFF
length: 14
V: TRBV12-3/TRBV12-4
J: TRBJ2-1

CDR3: CASSLRVGNSETQYF
length: 15
V: TRBV5-6
J: TRBJ2-5

CDR3: CASSLVMREQYF
length: 12
V: TRBV7-2
J: TRBJ2-7

CDR3: CASSQSGGVREKLFF
length: 15
V: TRBV3-1
J: TRBJ1-4

CDR3: CSPQEGLRQYF
length: 11
V: TRBV29-1
J: TRBJ2-3

CDR3: CASSLLQGSGANVLTF
length: 16
V: TRBV9
J: TRBJ2-6

CDR3: CASSLVSSGRALNEQFF
length: 17
V: TRBV5-1
J: TRBJ2-1